This T cell receptor (beta chain) was documented in a study of blood T cells in healthy people across ages. Study-level results: PBMCs were not sorted, which prevented a conclusive comparison of naive versus antigen-experienced cells.

In this sample, this clonotype turned up a few times. Its antigen remains unidentified. With a J-beta primer mix and a sample-barcoded 5' primer, a second PCR ran roughly 6 to 11 cycles. TCRdb processed the 5' RACE reads anew with MiXCR; each CDR3 protein has one entry. Of over 1,500,000 distinct CDR3 sequences listed, 39% are singletons. Germline V gene data show CDR1 as SGHTA and CDR2 as FQGNSA. The V end was cut by 5 bases, the J end by 5 bases, with 20 bases between. This CDR3 contains 16 residues. This sequence was found in a human donor in good health. The chain combines TRBV7-2 with TRBJ2-3; D might be TRBD1 (5 bases). Sequencing input: blood. In DNA form, the CDR3 reads TGTGCCAGCAGCATTGGTTTAGGGGCTGGGATAGATACGCAGTATTTT. Amino acids: CASSIGLGAGIDTQYF. The complete variable domain, with remaining parts taken from reference TRBV7-2 and TRBJ2-3, reads GAGVSQSPSNKVTEKGKDVELRCDPISGHTALYWYRQSLGQGLEFLIYFQGNSAPDKSGLPSDRFSAERTGGSVSTLTIQRTQQEDSAVYLCASSIGLGAGIDTQYFGPGTRLTVL.